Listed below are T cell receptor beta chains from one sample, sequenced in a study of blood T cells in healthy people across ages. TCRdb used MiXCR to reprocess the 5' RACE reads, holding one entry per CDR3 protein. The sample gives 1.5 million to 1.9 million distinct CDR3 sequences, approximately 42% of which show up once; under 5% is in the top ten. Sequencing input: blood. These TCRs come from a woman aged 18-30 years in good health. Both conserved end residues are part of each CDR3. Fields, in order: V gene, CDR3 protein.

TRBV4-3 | CASSQSSAQAVSPLHF
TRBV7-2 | CASSLDRGRAPQHF
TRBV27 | CASSRGNGNQPQHF
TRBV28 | CASSVTGGGTGELFF
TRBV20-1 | CSARTSGGVLETQYF
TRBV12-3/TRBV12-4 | CASSALRGTEAFF
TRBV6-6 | CASSYYDRALAKNIQYF
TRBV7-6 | CASSLGLAHTEQFF
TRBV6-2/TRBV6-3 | CASSYGANQETQYF
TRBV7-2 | CASSFTPRSGGTYNEQYF
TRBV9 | CASSVAGTGRPGNTIYF
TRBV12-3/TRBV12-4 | CASSPDNGYGYTF
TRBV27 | CASSPIQGLSSYEQYF
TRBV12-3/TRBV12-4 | CASSLGHTSSYEQYF
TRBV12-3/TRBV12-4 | CASSSTVSYHTQYF
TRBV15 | CATSRLDTVGEKLFF
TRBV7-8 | CASSFKEGTSLAKNIQYF
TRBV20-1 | CSAVGLAGVLETQYF
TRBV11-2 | CASQPGNYNEQFF
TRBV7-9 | CASSLYSPATNEKLFF
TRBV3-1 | CASSQGDRGFYSGTNVLTF
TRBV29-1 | CSVRTSYGHTF
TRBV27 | CASRGTGAYEQYF
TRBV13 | CASSHARIYNEQYF
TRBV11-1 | CASSLETSGSYEQFF
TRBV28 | CASSPPDWNTEAFF
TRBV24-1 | CATSDYRGRSTDTQYF
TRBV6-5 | CASSYVGDLYEQYF
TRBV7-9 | CASSLALTGETQYF
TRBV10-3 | CAISVSLRQGNLETQYF
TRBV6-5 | CASSYLGSLNSPLHF
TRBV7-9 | CASSFDRGRGSYNEQFF
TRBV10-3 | CAISEGGLALNTGELFF
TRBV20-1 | CSAMASGGIYEQYF
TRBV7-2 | CASSNQGFKRYGYTF
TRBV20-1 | CSARQGARTFNEQYF
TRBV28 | CASSLGPTGNHSDEQYF